This T cell receptor beta chain was identified during a study of T-cell reconstitution after alpha-beta-depleted transplantation in children. This clonotype was seen at least ten times. Preparation of the TCRbeta library was carried out with unique molecular identifiers. TCRdb processed the PCR reads anew with MiXCR; each CDR3 protein has one entry. This sample carries just under 550,000 distinct CDR3 sequences, about 18% of them seen once, and the ten largest clones take roughly 3.3%. The V and J ends lost 5 bases and 3 bases respectively, with 16 bases between them. Germline V lookup: CDR1 SEHNR, CDR2 FQNEAQ (reference sequence). This CDR3 comprises 15 residues.

The sequencing used PBMCs from the stem cell graft donor, collected from the stem cell graft. This sequence was found in a human donor who donated a stem cell graft to a child with acute lymphoblastic leukemia. The rearrangement joins TRBV7-9 to TRBJ1-2; TRBD1 might be the D (6 bases). CDR3 DNA: TGTGCCAGCAGCCAAAGCCCCAGGGGCGACTATGGCTACACCTTC. Protein sequence: CASSQSPRGDYGYTF.